This is a list of T cell receptor beta chains from one sample in a study of cytotoxic CD8 clonotypes in ibrutinib-treated CLL. Profiled with immunoSEQ multiplex PCR; TCRdb holds only in-frame clones, not every one. The sample contains some 50,000 clones, roughly 50% of which appear only once. The specimen was PBMCs, collected after 24 months of ibrutinib treatment. These receptors were obtained from a human donor with chronic lymphocytic leukemia. CDR3s include the opening cysteine and the closing phenylalanine or tryptophan. The D gene is left open where the match is weak. Expanded clones are given a class, and other clones once, few, many or no size at all.

V gene: TRBV6-6; D gene: TRBD1; J gene: TRBJ1-5; CDR3 length: 15; clone size: -; CDR3 protein: CASSPTGVGNQPQHF; CDR3 DNA: TGTGCCAGCAGCCCGACAGGGGTAGGCAATCAGCCCCAGCATTTT
V gene: TRBV27; D gene: -; J gene: TRBJ2-1; CDR3 length: 12; clone size: few; CDR3 protein: CASGPYVFEQFF; CDR3 DNA: TGTGCCAGCGGTCCTTACGTTTTTGAGCAGTTCTTC
V gene: TRBV6-5; D gene: -; J gene: TRBJ1-2; CDR3 length: 11; clone size: -; CDR3 protein: CASSYSQSYTF; CDR3 DNA: TGTGCCAGCAGTTACTCTCAGAGCTACACCTTC
V gene: TRBV5-4; D gene: -; J gene: TRBJ1-2; CDR3 length: 16; clone size: many; CDR3 protein: CASSLRFLADDYGYTF; CDR3 DNA: TGTGCCAGCAGCTTGAGGTTTCTGGCAGACGATTATGGCTACACCTTC
V gene: TRBV5-4; D gene: -; J gene: TRBJ2-1; CDR3 length: 15; clone size: -; CDR3 protein: CASNGGTLSYNEQFF; CDR3 DNA: TGTGCCAGCAACGGCGGGACGCTCTCCTACAATGAGCAGTTCTTC
V gene: TRBV19; D gene: TRBD1; J gene: TRBJ1-5; CDR3 length: 15; clone size: -; CDR3 protein: CASSIRDRDNQPQHF; CDR3 DNA: TGTGCCAGTAGTATCCGGGACAGGGACAATCAGCCCCAGCATTTT
V gene: TRBV4-1; D gene: -; J gene: TRBJ2-3; CDR3 length: 16; clone size: -; CDR3 protein: CASSQESGEATDTQYF; CDR3 DNA: TGCGCCAGCAGCCAAGAGTCGGGAGAGGCAACAGATACGCAGTATTTT
V gene: TRBV6-5; D gene: -; J gene: TRBJ1-2; CDR3 length: 14; clone size: -; CDR3 protein: CASSSWRADYGYTF; CDR3 DNA: TGTGCCAGCAGTTCGTGGCGGGCGGACTATGGCTACACCTTC
V gene: TRBV14; D gene: -; J gene: TRBJ2-1; CDR3 length: 13; clone size: -; CDR3 protein: CASSQDFPDEQFF; CDR3 DNA: TGTGCCAGCAGCCAAGATTTCCCGGATGAGCAGTTCTTC
V gene: TRBV7-9; D gene: -; J gene: TRBJ2-6; CDR3 length: 16; clone size: -; CDR3 protein: CASSLAGATGANVLTF; CDR3 DNA: TGTGCCAGCAGCTTAGCGGGGGCCACTGGGGCCAACGTCCTGACTTTC
V gene: TRBV5-1; D gene: TRBD1; J gene: TRBJ2-7; CDR3 length: 15; clone size: -; CDR3 protein: CASSLATGGSYEQYF; CDR3 DNA: TGCGCCAGCAGCTTGGCTACAGGGGGCTCATACGAGCAGTACTTC
V gene: TRBV28; D gene: -; J gene: TRBJ2-2; CDR3 length: 12; clone size: -; CDR3 protein: CASSLPLRELFF; CDR3 DNA: TGTGCCAGCAGTCTTCCTCTTCGGGAGCTGTTTTTT
V gene: TRBV7-9; D gene: -; J gene: TRBJ1-1; CDR3 length: 11; clone size: many; CDR3 protein: CASSLADEAFF; CDR3 DNA: TGTGCCAGCAGCTTAGCTGATGAAGCTTTCTTT
V gene: TRBV2; D gene: TRBD1; J gene: TRBJ2-5; CDR3 length: 15; clone size: many; CDR3 protein: CASSVRQGPQETQYF; CDR3 DNA: TGTGCCAGCAGTGTCAGACAGGGCCCCCAAGAGACCCAGTACTTC
V gene: TRBV18; D gene: TRBD2; J gene: TRBJ2-2; CDR3 length: 18; clone size: -; CDR3 protein: CASSPAGLASGGTGELFF; CDR3 DNA: TGTGCCAGCTCACCGGCAGGTCTGGCTAGCGGAGGCACCGGGGAGCTGTTTTTT
V gene: TRBV7-8; D gene: -; J gene: TRBJ1-6; CDR3 length: 14; clone size: -; CDR3 protein: CASSLVLRNSPLHF; CDR3 DNA: TGTGCCAGCAGCTTAGTGTTAAGGAATTCACCCCTCCACTTT
V gene: TRBV7-6; D gene: TRBD1; J gene: TRBJ2-1; CDR3 length: 16; clone size: few; CDR3 protein: CASSLLAGTGNNEQFF; CDR3 DNA: TGTGCCAGCAGCCTGTTGGCCGGGACAGGGAACAATGAGCAGTTCTTC
V gene: TRBV6-6; D gene: -; J gene: TRBJ2-7; CDR3 length: 14; clone size: -; CDR3 protein: CASSYSEGGNEQYF; CDR3 DNA: TGTGCCAGCAGTTACTCAGAGGGAGGCAACGAGCAGTACTTC
V gene: TRBV15; D gene: -; J gene: TRBJ1-1; CDR3 length: 12; clone size: -; CDR3 protein: CATSRDLSSAFF; CDR3 DNA: TGTGCCACCAGCAGAGATTTATCCTCAGCTTTCTTT
V gene: TRBV6-6; D gene: -; J gene: TRBJ2-2; CDR3 length: 15; clone size: -; CDR3 protein: CASSRGQTNTGELFF; CDR3 DNA: TGTGCCAGCAGCCGCGGACAGACGAACACCGGGGAGCTGTTTTTT
V gene: TRBV6-5; D gene: -; J gene: TRBJ2-7; CDR3 length: 16; clone size: -; CDR3 protein: CASSYTPGLETSEQYF; CDR3 DNA: TGTGCCAGCAGTTACACCCCGGGCCTGGAGACGTCCGAGCAGTACTTC
V gene: TRBV6-1; D gene: -; J gene: TRBJ1-1; CDR3 length: 17; clone size: -; CDR3 protein: CASSDRQALWLATEAFF; CDR3 DNA: TGTGCCAGCAGTGATCGACAGGCCCTTTGGCTGGCAACTGAAGCTTTCTTT
V gene: TRBV23-1; D gene: TRBD1; J gene: TRBJ1-5; CDR3 length: 20; clone size: -; CDR3 protein: CASSQRLRDRGLSSNQPQHF; CDR3 DNA: TGCGCCAGCAGTCAAAGGCTTCGGGACAGGGGGCTTTCGAGCAATCAGCCCCAGCATTTT
V gene: TRBV29-1; D gene: TRBD1; J gene: TRBJ1-2; CDR3 length: 15; clone size: few; CDR3 protein: CSVEGTGAGLYGYTF; CDR3 DNA: TGCAGCGTTGAAGGGACAGGGGCCGGACTCTATGGCTACACCTTC
V gene: TRBV19; D gene: TRBD1; J gene: TRBJ2-2; CDR3 length: 15; clone size: few; CDR3 protein: CASSSGTGLVRELFF; CDR3 DNA: TGTGCCAGTAGCTCCGGGACAGGGTTGGTCCGGGAGCTGTTTTTT
V gene: TRBV5-1; D gene: -; J gene: TRBJ2-3; CDR3 length: 14; clone size: -; CDR3 protein: CASSLAGYTDTQYF; CDR3 DNA: TGCGCCAGCAGCTTGGCGGGGTACACAGATACGCAGTATTTT
V gene: TRBV6-5; D gene: -; J gene: TRBJ1-1; CDR3 length: 13; clone size: -; CDR3 protein: CASSYMGGTEAFF; CDR3 DNA: TGTGCCAGCAGTTACATGGGGGGCACTGAAGCTTTCTTT
V gene: TRBV27; D gene: -; J gene: TRBJ2-1; CDR3 length: 14; clone size: -; CDR3 protein: CASSLSTVGAEQFF; CDR3 DNA: TGTGCCAGCAGTTTATCCACAGTAGGGGCTGAGCAGTTCTTC
V gene: TRBV30; D gene: TRBD2; J gene: TRBJ2-3; CDR3 length: 14; clone size: -; CDR3 protein: CAWRGLGASGTQYF; CDR3 DNA: TGTGCCTGGAGGGGACTAGGGGCTTCGGGTACGCAGTATTTT
V gene: TRBV5-1; D gene: TRBD1; J gene: TRBJ1-2; CDR3 length: 17; clone size: -; CDR3 protein: CASHWASGKKTGDGYTF; CDR3 DNA: TGCGCCAGCCATTGGGCATCGGGCAAAAAGACAGGGGATGGCTACACCTTC
V gene: TRBV5-5; D gene: -; J gene: TRBJ2-7; CDR3 length: 13; clone size: -; CDR3 protein: CASSLVGRYEQYF; CDR3 DNA: TGTGCCAGCAGCTTGGTGGGGCGCTACGAGCAGTACTTC
V gene: TRBV6-1; D gene: -; J gene: TRBJ2-2; CDR3 length: 15; clone size: -; CDR3 protein: CASSIDRGRAGELFF; CDR3 DNA: TGTGCCAGCAGTATAGACAGAGGTCGGGCCGGGGAGCTGTTTTTT
V gene: TRBV5-4; D gene: -; J gene: TRBJ2-4; CDR3 length: 15; clone size: -; CDR3 protein: CASSVEGPAKNIQYF; CDR3 DNA: TGTGCCAGCAGCGTGGAGGGGCCTGCCAAAAACATTCAGTACTTC
V gene: TRBV10-3; D gene: TRBD1; J gene: TRBJ1-1; CDR3 length: 13; clone size: -; CDR3 protein: CAARGQQNTEAFF; CDR3 DNA: TGTGCCGCCCGGGGACAGCAGAACACTGAAGCTTTCTTT
V gene: TRBV5-1; D gene: -; J gene: TRBJ2-5; CDR3 length: 15; clone size: -; CDR3 protein: CASSLAGSGEGTQYF; CDR3 DNA: TGCGCCAGCAGCTTGGCGGGATCAGGGGAAGGGACCCAGTACTTC
V gene: TRBV7-2; D gene: -; J gene: TRBJ2-7; CDR3 length: 15; clone size: -; CDR3 protein: CASSLASGGRYEQYF; CDR3 DNA: TGTGCCAGCAGCTTAGCTTCCGGGGGGCGATACGAGCAGTACTTC
V gene: TRBV6-6; D gene: -; J gene: TRBJ2-1; CDR3 length: 13; clone size: -; CDR3 protein: CASIGPPYNEQFF; CDR3 DNA: TGTGCCAGCATTGGCCCACCCTACAATGAGCAGTTCTTC
V gene: TRBV10-3; D gene: TRBD2; J gene: TRBJ2-3; CDR3 length: 17; clone size: -; CDR3 protein: CAISESTGGAGTDTQYF; CDR3 DNA: TGTGCCATCAGTGAGTCAACGGGAGGGGCTGGCACAGATACGCAGTATTTT
V gene: TRBV6-6; D gene: -; J gene: TRBJ1-5; CDR3 length: 14; clone size: -; CDR3 protein: CASSYVSGHQPQHF; CDR3 DNA: TGTGCCAGCAGTTATGTCTCAGGGCATCAGCCCCAGCATTTT
V gene: TRBV19; D gene: TRBD1; J gene: TRBJ2-5; CDR3 length: 15; clone size: -; CDR3 protein: CASSIAGTGTETQYF; CDR3 DNA: TGTGCCAGTAGTATAGCCGGGACAGGGACAGAGACCCAGTACTTC
V gene: TRBV2; D gene: TRBD2; J gene: TRBJ2-2; CDR3 length: 15; clone size: -; CDR3 protein: CASILAGVGTGELFF; CDR3 DNA: TGTGCCAGCATACTAGCGGGAGTCGGCACCGGGGAGCTGTTTTTT
V gene: TRBV19; D gene: -; J gene: TRBJ1-4; CDR3 length: 12; clone size: -; CDR3 protein: CASSTLGEKLFF; CDR3 DNA: TGTGCCAGTAGTACCCTGGGGGAAAAACTGTTTTTT
V gene: TRBV9; D gene: TRBD2; J gene: TRBJ2-5; CDR3 length: 14; clone size: few; CDR3 protein: CASSPRGGEETQYF; CDR3 DNA: TGTGCCAGCAGCCCTCGGGGGGGCGAAGAGACCCAGTACTTC
V gene: TRBV29-1; D gene: TRBD1; J gene: TRBJ2-1; CDR3 length: 14; clone size: -; CDR3 protein: CSVLGQGAYNEQFF; CDR3 DNA: TGCAGCGTTCTAGGACAGGGGGCCTACAATGAGCAGTTCTTC
V gene: TRBV4-1; D gene: TRBD2; J gene: TRBJ2-7; CDR3 length: 15; clone size: -; CDR3 protein: CASSHHTSVNYEQYF; CDR3 DNA: TGCGCCAGCAGCCACCACACTAGCGTCAACTACGAGCAGTACTTC
V gene: TRBV9; D gene: TRBD1; J gene: TRBJ1-4; CDR3 length: 16; clone size: few; CDR3 protein: CASSSALGQVNEKLFF; CDR3 DNA: TGTGCCAGCAGCTCCGCCCTGGGACAGGTTAATGAAAAACTGTTTTTT
V gene: TRBV6-1; D gene: -; J gene: TRBJ1-2; CDR3 length: 15; clone size: few; CDR3 protein: CASSERSLSGSGYTF; CDR3 DNA: TGTGCCAGCAGTGAGCGATCCCTCTCGGGTAGTGGCTACACCTTC